This T cell receptor beta chain derives from a study of blood T cell repertoires in COVID-19. The wider study: The cDNA or gDNA used as material had been derived from T cells, B-cell-depleted T cells, or PBMCs.

The CDR3 has 15 residues. CDR1 MDHEN and CDR2 SYDVKM come from the germline V gene. The V end lost 8 bases, the J end lost 0 bases, and 11 bases lay between the germline ends. Libraries were prepared by immunoSEQ multiplex PCR; TCRdb keeps only in-frame clonotypes and omits some of them. Of around 190,000 clones listed, 84% are singletons. Participants spanned ages about 18 to 95 years and resided in roughly 22 US areas. Researchers sorted participants into cohorts using their self-reported clinical history. Contact with a PCR-confirmed or clinician-diagnosed COVID-19 case occurred within 2 weeks of entry.

The specimen was PBMCs or T cells enriched from blood (not recorded which). The sequence came from a woman in her thirties who had been exposed to COVID-19. The chain recombines TRBV28 with TRBJ1-6, with D possibly being TRBD1 (5 bases). CDR3 DNA sequence: TGTGCCAGCGCTGACAGAAGCTCCTATAATTCACCCCTCCACTTT. Amino acids: CASADRSSYNSPLHF. Looking up the rest from reference TRBV28 and TRBJ1-6 gives the full variable domain: DVKVTQSSRYLVKRTGEKVFLECVQDMDHENMFWYRQDPGLGLRLIYFSYDVKMKEKGDIPEGYSVSREKKERFSLILESASTNQTSMYLCASADRSSYNSPLHFGNGTRLTVT.